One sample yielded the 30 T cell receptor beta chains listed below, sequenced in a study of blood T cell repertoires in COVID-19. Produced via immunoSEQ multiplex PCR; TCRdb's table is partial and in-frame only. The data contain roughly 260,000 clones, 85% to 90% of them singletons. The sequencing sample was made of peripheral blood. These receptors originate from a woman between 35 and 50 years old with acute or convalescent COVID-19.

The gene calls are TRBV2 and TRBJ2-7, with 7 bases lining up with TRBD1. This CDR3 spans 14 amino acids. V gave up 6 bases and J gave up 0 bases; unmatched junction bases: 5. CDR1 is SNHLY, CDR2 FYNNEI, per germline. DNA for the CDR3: TGTGCCAGCAGAAGAAGACAGGGCTCCTACGAGCAGTACGTC. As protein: CASRRRQGSYEQYV.

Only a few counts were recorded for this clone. In DNA, the CDR3 is TGTGCCAGCTCACCGACCGCACACAGGGTAGGAGGCACAGATACGCAGTATTTT. This translates into CASSPTAHRVGGTDTQYF. This chain uses TRBV18 with TRBJ2-3; the D gene is possibly TRBD1 (6 bases). The CDR3 runs 18 residues. Deletions cut 3 bases from V and 1 base from J, with 20 bases between. Germline CDR1 is KGHSH and CDR2 is LQKENI. The whole variable domain, filled in from reference TRBV18 and TRBJ2-3, reads NAGVMQNPRHLVRRRGQEARLRCSPMKGHSHVYWYRQLPEEGLKFMVYLQKENIIDESGMPKERFSAEFPKEGPSILRIQQVVRGDSAAYFCASSPTAHRVGGTDTQYFGPGTRLTVL.

The CDR3 region is CATSDLGLAGETQYF. CDR3 sequence (DNA): TGTGCCACCAGTGACCTTGGACTAGCGGGAGAGACCCAGTACTTC. The chain links TRBV24-1 to TRBJ2-5, with 11 bases that match TRBD2. Germline V lookup: CDR1 KGHDR, CDR2 SFDVKD. The CDR3 totals 15 residues. V shed 4 bases and J 4 bases; nucleotides not matched to a gene: 4.

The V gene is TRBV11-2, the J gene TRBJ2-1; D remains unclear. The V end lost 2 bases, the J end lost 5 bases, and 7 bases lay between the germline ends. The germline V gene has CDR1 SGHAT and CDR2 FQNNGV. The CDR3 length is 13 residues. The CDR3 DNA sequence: TGTGCCAGCAGCTTAAACTATAACAATGAGCAGTTCTTC. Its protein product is CASSLNYNNEQFF.

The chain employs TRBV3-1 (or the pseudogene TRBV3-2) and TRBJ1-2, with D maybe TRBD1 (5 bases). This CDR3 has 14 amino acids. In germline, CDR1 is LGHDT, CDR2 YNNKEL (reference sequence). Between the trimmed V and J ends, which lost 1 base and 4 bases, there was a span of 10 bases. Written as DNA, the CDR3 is TGTGCCAGCAGCCAAGGCGGGGCTAGCTATGGCTACACCTTC. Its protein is CASSQGGASYGYTF.

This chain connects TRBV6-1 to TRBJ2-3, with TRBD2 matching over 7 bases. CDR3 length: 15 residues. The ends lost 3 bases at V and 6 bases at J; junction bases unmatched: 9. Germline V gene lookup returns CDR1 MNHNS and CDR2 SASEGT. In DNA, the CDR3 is TGTGCCAGCAGTGAGTTACGCGGGGGTGGGGATACGCAGTATTTT. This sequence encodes CASSELRGGGDTQYF.

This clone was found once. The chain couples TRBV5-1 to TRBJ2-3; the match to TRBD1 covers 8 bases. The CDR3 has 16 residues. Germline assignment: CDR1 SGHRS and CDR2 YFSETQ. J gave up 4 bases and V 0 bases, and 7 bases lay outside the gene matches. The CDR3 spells CASSLDLRGRADTQYF. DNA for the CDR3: TGCGCCAGCAGCTTGGATCTCAGGGGGCGAGCAGATACGCAGTATTTT.

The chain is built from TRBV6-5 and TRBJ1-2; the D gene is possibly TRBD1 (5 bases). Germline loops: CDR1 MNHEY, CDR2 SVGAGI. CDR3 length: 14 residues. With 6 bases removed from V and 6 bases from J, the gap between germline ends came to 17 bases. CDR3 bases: TGTGCCAGCAGCGCCATAATGGACACACATGGCTACACCTTC. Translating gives CASSAIMDTHGYTF.

CDR3 protein: CASSLRQVSYEQYV. The CDR3 region has the DNA TGTGCCAGCAGCTTACGGCAGGTATCCTACGAGCAGTACGTC. The gene calls are TRBV5-6 and TRBJ2-7; no clear D gene. The V and J ends lost 2 bases and 1 base respectively, with 10 bases between them. In germline, CDR1 is SGHDT, CDR2 YYEEEE. This CDR3 is built from 14 residues.

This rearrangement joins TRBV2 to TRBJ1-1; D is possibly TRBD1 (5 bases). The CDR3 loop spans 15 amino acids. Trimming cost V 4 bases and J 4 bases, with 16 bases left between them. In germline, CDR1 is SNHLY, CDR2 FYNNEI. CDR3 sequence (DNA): TGTGCCAGCAGTGGGGCAGGACGGGGGGGCACTGAAGCTTTCTTT. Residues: CASSGAGRGGTEAFF. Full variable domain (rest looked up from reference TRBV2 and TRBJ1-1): EPEVTQTPSHQVTQMGQEVILRCVPISNHLYFYWYRQILGQKVEFLVSFYNNEISEKSEIFDDQFSVERPDGSNFTLKIRSTKLEDSAMYFCASSGAGRGGTEAFFGQGTRLTVV.

CDR3 sequence reads: CASSSGERVYGYTF. CDR3 sequence (DNA): TGTGCCAGCTCATCAGGGGAAAGGGTCTATGGCTACACCTTC. The chain recombines TRBV18 with TRBJ1-2, with D perhaps matching TRBD1 (6 bases). This CDR3 is built from 14 residues. Trimming pared 5 bases from V and 4 bases from J, leaving 14 bases between. Germline V CDR1 and CDR2: KGHSH, LQKENI.

Here the CDR3 reads CASSQDIRGTEAFF. The CDR3 coding sequence is TGTGCCAGCAGCCAAGACATCCGAGGCACTGAAGCTTTCTTT. This chain links TRBV4-2 with TRBJ1-1; no clear D. CDR3 length: 14 amino acids. The germline V gene has CDR1 LGHNA and CDR2 YNFKEQ. Trimming cost V 0 bases and J 4 bases, with 9 bases left between them.

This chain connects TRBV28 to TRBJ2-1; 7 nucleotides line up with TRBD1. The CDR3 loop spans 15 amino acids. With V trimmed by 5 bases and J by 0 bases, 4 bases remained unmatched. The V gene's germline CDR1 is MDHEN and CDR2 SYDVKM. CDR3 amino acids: CASSTRDSSYNEQFF. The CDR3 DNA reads TGTGCCAGCAGTACCAGGGACAGCTCCTACAATGAGCAGTTCTTC.

The CDR3 loop reads CASKLAGGPVEQFF. The CDR3 DNA follows: TGTGCCAGCAAACTAGCGGGGGGGCCAGTTGAGCAGTTCTTC. This chain joins TRBV5-4 and TRBJ2-1, with 13 bases fitting TRBD2. Unmatched junction bases numbered 6, after V lost 6 bases and J lost 9 bases. Germline-derived CDR1 and CDR2 are SGHNT and YYREEE (reference sequence). This CDR3 comprises 14 residues.

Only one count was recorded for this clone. The CDR3 protein is CASSHPGQGPSNYGYTF. As DNA, the CDR3 is TGTGCCAGCAGTCACCCGGGACAGGGACCTTCTAACTATGGCTACACCTTC. This chain links TRBV9 with TRBJ1-2, with TRBD1 matching over 9 bases. V lost 5 bases to trimming and J lost 0 bases; unmatched junction nucleotides: 11. Germline V gene sequence: CDR1 SGDLS, CDR2 YYNGEE. This CDR3 comprises 17 residues.

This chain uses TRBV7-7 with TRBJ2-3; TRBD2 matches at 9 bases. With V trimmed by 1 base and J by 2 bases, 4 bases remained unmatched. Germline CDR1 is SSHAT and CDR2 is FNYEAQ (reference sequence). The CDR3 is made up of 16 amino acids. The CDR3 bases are TGTGCCAGCAGCTTAGGTGCGGGGGGGTACACAGATACGCAGTATTTT. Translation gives CASSLGAGGYTDTQYF.

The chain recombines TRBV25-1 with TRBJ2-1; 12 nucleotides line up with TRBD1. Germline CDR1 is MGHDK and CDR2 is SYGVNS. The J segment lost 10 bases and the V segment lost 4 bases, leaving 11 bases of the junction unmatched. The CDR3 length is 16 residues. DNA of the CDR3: TGTGCCAGCAGTGCCCAACCGGGACAGGGGGCTGACGAGCAGTTCTTC. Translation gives CASSAQPGQGADEQFF. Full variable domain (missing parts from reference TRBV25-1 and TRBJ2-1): EADIYQTPRYLVIGTGKKITLECSQTMGHDKMYWYQQDPGMELHLIHYSYGVNSTEKGDLSSESTVSRIRTEHFPLTLESARPSHTSQYLCASSAQPGQGADEQFFGPGTRLTVL.

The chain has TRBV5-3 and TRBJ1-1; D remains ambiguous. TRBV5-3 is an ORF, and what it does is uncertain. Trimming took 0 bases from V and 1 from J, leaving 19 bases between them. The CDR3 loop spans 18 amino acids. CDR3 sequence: CARSLAESWSRPNTEAFF. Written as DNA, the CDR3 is TGTGCCAGAAGCTTGGCCGAGTCGTGGAGCCGGCCGAACACTGAAGCTTTCTTT.

In DNA, the CDR3 is TGTGCCAGCAGTGGACAGTCCCTCCAGTACTTC. It codes for CASSGQSLQYF. This sequence joins TRBV12-3 or TRBV12-4 and TRBJ2-4; D possibly corresponds to TRBD1 (6 bases). Trimming cost V 5 bases and J 13 bases, with 12 bases left between them. The CDR3 contains 11 residues.

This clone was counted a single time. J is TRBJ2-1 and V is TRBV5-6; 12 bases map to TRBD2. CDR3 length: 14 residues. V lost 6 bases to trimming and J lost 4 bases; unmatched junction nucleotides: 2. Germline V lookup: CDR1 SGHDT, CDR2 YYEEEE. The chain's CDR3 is CASTLAGGYNEQFF. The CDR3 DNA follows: TGTGCCAGCACTCTAGCGGGGGGGTACAATGAGCAGTTCTTC.

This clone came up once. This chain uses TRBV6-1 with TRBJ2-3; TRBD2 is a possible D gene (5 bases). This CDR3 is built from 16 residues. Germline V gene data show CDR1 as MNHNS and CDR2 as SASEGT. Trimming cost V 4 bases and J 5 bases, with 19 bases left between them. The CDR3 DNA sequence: TGTGCCAGCAGTGCAACTTTGCTGGGAGTGAGAGATACGCAGTATTTT. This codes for CASSATLLGVRDTQYF.

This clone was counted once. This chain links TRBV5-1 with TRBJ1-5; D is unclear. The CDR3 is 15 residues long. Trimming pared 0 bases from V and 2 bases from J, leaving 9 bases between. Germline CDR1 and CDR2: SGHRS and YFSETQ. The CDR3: CASSLVGEGNQPQHF. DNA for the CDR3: TGCGCCAGCAGCTTGGTGGGAGAGGGCAATCAGCCCCAGCATTTT.

CDR3 region: CASSGDLDRDNEKLFF. The CDR3 coding sequence is TGTGCCAGTAGTGGAGACTTAGACAGGGATAATGAAAAACTGTTTTTT. The genes are TRBV19 and TRBJ1-4, with 7 bases identical to TRBD1. CDR3 size: 16 residues. J was trimmed by 4 bases and V by 5 bases; bases with no gene match: 10. Looked up from germline, CDR1 is LNHDA and CDR2 is SQIVND (reference sequence).

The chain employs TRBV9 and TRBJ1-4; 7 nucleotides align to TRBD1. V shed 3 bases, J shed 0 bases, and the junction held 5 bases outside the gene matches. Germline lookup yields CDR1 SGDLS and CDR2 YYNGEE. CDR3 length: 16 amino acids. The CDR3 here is CASSAGTASTNEKLFF. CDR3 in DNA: TGTGCCAGCAGCGCCGGGACAGCTTCAACTAATGAAAAACTGTTTTTT.

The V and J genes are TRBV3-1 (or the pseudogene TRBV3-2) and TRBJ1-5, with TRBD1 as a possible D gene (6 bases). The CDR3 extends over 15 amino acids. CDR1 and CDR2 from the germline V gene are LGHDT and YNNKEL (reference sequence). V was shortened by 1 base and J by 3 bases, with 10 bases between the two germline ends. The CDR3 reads CASSQGQGYNQPQHF. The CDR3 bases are TGTGCCAGCAGCCAAGGGCAGGGGTACAATCAGCCCCAGCATTTT.

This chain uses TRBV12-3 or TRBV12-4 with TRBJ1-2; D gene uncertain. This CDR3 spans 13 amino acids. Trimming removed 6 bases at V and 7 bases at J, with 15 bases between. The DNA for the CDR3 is TGTGCCAGCAGCCCCAGGAGGGTTGCTGGCTACACCTTC. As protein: CASSPRRVAGYTF.

The CDR3 DNA reads as TGTGCCAGTAGTATTCAGGGGGGCGATACAGATACGCAGTATTTT. The encoded protein is CASSIQGGDTDTQYF. The genes are TRBV19 and TRBJ2-3, with a possible D match to TRBD1 (7 bases). With 3 bases removed from V and 3 bases from J, the gap between germline ends came to 13 bases. The germline V gene has CDR1 LNHDA and CDR2 SQIVND (reference sequence). The CDR3 consists of 15 residues.

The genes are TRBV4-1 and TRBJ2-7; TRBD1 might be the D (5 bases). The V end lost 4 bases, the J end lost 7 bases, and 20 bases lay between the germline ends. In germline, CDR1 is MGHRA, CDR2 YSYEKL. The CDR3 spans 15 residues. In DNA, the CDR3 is TGCGCCAGCAGCCTAGTCGACAGCGACCTGGGAGAGCAGTACGTC. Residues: CASSLVDSDLGEQYV.

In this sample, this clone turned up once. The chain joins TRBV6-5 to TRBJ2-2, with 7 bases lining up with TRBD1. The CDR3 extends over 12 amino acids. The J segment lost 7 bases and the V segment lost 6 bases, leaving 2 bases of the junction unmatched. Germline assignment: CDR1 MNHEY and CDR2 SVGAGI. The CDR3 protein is CASRTGIGELFF. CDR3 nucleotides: TGTGCCAGCAGGACAGGGATCGGGGAGCTGTTTTTT.

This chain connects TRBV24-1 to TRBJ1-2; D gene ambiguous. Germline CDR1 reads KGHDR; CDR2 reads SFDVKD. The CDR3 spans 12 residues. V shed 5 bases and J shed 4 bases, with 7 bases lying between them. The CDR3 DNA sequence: TGTGCCACCAGTGGAAGAGGCTATGGCTACACCTTC. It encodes CATSGRGYGYTF.